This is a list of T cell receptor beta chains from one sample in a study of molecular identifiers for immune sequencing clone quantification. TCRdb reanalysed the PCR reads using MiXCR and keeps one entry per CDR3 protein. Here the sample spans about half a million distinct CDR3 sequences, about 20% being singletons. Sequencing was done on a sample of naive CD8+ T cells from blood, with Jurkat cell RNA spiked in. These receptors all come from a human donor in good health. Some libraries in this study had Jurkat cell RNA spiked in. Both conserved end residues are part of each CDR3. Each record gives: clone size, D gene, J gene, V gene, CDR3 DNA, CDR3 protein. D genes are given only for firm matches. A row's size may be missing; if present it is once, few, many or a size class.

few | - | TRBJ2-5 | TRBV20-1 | TGCAGTGCTAGAGATTTGGAGACAGATGCCCACAAGACCCAGTACTTC | CSARDLETDAHKTQYF
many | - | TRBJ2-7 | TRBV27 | TGCGCCAGCAGTGTATCCGGGAGCTACGAGCAGTACTTC | CASSVSGSYEQYF
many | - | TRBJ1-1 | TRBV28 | TGTGCGCTCAGGGCGCTACCGAACACTGAAGCTTTCTTT | CALRALPNTEAFF
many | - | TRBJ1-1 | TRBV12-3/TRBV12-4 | TGTGCCAGCAGTCTGGGACGGAACACTGAAGCTTTCTTT | CASSLGRNTEAFF
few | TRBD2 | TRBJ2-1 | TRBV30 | TGTACCTGGAATCAAGGGACTAGCGATGAGCAGTTCTTC | CTWNQGTSDEQFF
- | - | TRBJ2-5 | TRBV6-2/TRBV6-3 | TGTGCCAGCAGTGAAACTCCCTTGAGCTGGATCCAAGAGACCCAGTACTTC | CASSETPLSWIQETQYF
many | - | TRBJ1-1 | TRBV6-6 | TGTGCCAGCAGTGTCCTAGGGGGACAGAACACTGAAGCTTTCTTT | CASSVLGGQNTEAFF
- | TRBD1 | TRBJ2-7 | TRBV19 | TGTGCCAGTAGCAACCTGGACAGGGGGGGGAAGGACGAGCAGTACTTC | CASSNLDRGGKDEQYF
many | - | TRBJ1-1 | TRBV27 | TGTGCCAGCAGTTCCGAGGGTCAAACTGAAGCTTTCTTT | CASSSEGQTEAFF
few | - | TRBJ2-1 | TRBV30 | TGTGCCTGGAGTGCGGGCCCCTACAATGAGCAGTTCTTC | CAWSAGPYNEQFF
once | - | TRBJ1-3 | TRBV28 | TGTGCCAACTCGGGCAGGTCCGGACACACCATATATTTT | CANSGRSGHTIYF
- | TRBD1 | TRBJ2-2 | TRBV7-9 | TGTGCCAGCAGCCGACAGGGGGCATATCTCAACACCGGGGAGCTGTTTTTT | CASSRQGAYLNTGELFF
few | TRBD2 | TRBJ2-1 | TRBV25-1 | TGTGCCAGCAGTGGTCTAGCGGGCGTAGACAATGAGCAGTTCTTC | CASSGLAGVDNEQFF
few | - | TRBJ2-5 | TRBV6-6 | TGTGCCAGCAGTTACACAGCATACCAAGAGACCCAGTACTTC | CASSYTAYQETQYF
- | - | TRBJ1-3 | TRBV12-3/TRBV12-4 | TGTGCCAGCACCGTCGGTGGAGCTGGAAACACCATATATTTT | CASTVGGAGNTIYF
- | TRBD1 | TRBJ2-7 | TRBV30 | TGTGCCTGGAGGCAAAGACCGGGACAGACCTACGAGCAGTACTTC | CAWRQRPGQTYEQYF
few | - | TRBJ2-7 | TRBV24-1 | TGTGCCACCAGTTCGGGTCGGGGCCCCGATCAGGGCACCTACGAGCAGTACTTC | CATSSGRGPDQGTYEQYF
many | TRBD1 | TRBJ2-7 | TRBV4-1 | TGCGCCAGCAGCCAAGACCCGGGACAGGGTACCTACGAGCAGTACTTC | CASSQDPGQGTYEQYF
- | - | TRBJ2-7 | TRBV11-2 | TGTGCCAGCAGCTTTTTTCGGGGCTACGAGCAGTACTTC | CASSFFRGYEQYF
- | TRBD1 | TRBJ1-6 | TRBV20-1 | TGCAGTGCTAGAGAACGCGGTATGACAGGGGGCCCTGGAAATAATTCACCCCTCCACTTT | CSARERGMTGGPGNNSPLHF
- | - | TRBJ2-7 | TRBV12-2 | TGTGCAAGTCGCCGACGGGACAGGGATGAATACGAGCAGTACTTC | CASRRRDRDEYEQYF
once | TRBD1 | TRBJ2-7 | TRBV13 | TGTGCCAGCAGCGCAGCTCGAGGGGGCTTGGGCGAGCAGTACTTC | CASSAARGGLGEQYF
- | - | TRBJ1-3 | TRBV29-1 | TGCAGCGTTGAAGATCCGGGGGGCTCTGGAAACACCATACATTTT | CSVEDPGGSGNTIHF
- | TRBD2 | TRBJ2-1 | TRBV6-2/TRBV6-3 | TGTGCCAGCAGTAGGACTAGCGCCAATGAGCAGTTCTTC | CASSRTSANEQFF
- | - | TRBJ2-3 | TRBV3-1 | TGTGCCAGCAGCCCCGGACTTTCGAGCACAGATACGCAGTATTTT | CASSPGLSSTDTQYF
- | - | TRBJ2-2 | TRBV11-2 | TGTGCCAGCAGCTTTCACGGCAACACCGGGGAGCTGTTTTTT | CASSFHGNTGELFF
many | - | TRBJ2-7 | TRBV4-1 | TGCGCCAGCAGCCCGGCCCGGCAGTACGAGCAGTACTTC | CASSPARQYEQYF
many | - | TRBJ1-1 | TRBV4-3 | TGCGCCAGCAGCCAAGTTTTTGGGTACACTGAAGCTTTCTTT | CASSQVFGYTEAFF
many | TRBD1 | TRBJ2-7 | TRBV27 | TGTGCCAGCAGTTTAGTAGTGCAGGGGGCCGGTGAGCAGTACTTC | CASSLVVQGAGEQYF
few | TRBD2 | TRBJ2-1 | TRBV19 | TGTGCCAGCGCTGACGGACGGGCGGGAGAATCTGACCCCTACAATGAGCAGTTCTTC | CASADGRAGESDPYNEQFF
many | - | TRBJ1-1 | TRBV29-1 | TGCAGCGTTGAAGACTTTGGGACACTGAACACTGAAGCTTTCTTT | CSVEDFGTLNTEAFF
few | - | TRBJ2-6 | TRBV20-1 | TGCAGTGCTAGAGACCTGGAACTCCTGAGCTCTGGGGCCAACGTCCTGACTTTC | CSARDLELLSSGANVLTF
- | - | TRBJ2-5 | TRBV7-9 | TGTGCCAGCAACCCAAGTTGGGAGAGCCAAGAGACCCAGTACTTC | CASNPSWESQETQYF
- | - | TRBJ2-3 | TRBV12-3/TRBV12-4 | TGTGCCAGCAGTTTAAGCGATACGGGGACTGCGCAGTATTTT | CASSLSDTGTAQYF
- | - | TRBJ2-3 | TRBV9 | TGTGCCAGCAGCGGCCCTCATGCCCCAAATACGCAGTATTTT | CASSGPHAPNTQYF
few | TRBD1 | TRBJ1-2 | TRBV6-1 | TGTGCCAGCAGGACGGGACAGGGGGGACGCTGGTATGGCTACACCTTC | CASRTGQGGRWYGYTF
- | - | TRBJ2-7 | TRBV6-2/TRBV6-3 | TGTGCCAGCGCCCCCCCGGGGAGCCAAACTTACTTC | CASAPPGSQTYF
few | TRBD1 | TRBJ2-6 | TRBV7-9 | TGTGCCAGCATACCCGGGACAGTACTCCTCTCTGGGGCCAACGTCCTGACTTTC | CASIPGTVLLSGANVLTF
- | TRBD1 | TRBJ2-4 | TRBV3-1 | TGTGCCAGCAGCCCCACGGTCAGACAGGGGCTAGCCAAAAACATTCAGTACTTC | CASSPTVRQGLAKNIQYF
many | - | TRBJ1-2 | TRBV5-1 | TGCGCCAGCAGCTTGGACAGGGTTGACTATGGCTACACCTTC | CASSLDRVDYGYTF
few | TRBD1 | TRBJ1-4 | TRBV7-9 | TGTGCCAGCAGCTCCATTGGGGCAGGGGGTCAAGAAAAACTGTTTTTT | CASSSIGAGGQEKLFF
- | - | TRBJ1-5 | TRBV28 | TGTGCCAGCAGTTTGTTGGGACAAGGGATACAGCCCCAGCATTTT | CASSLLGQGIQPQHF
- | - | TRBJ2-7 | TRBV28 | TGTGCCAGCACTCCGGCTGACTCCTACGAGCAGTACTTC | CASTPADSYEQYF
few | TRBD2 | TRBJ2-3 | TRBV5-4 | TGTGCCAGCAGCTTGGCTGGGGCGGGAGGTGGCGATACGCAGTATTTT | CASSLAGAGGGDTQYF
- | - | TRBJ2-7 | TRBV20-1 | TGCAGTGCTAGAGATTGGGATGAGCAGTACTTC | CSARDWDEQYF
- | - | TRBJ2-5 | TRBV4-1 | TGCGCCAGCAGAAGAGGGGAATATGAGACCCAGTACTTC | CASRRGEYETQYF
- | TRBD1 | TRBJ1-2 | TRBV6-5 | TGTGCCAGCAGTTTACAGGGGGATGGCTACACCTTC | CASSLQGDGYTF